These 18 T cell receptor beta chains were sequenced from one sample in a study of T-cell reconstitution after alpha-beta-depleted transplantation in children. Molecular barcoding with unique molecular identifiers was used for the TCRbeta library. TCRdb used MiXCR to reprocess the PCR reads, holding one entry per CDR3 protein. The sample shows more than 90,000 distinct CDR3 sequences, about a tenth of them seen only once. The material sequenced was PBMCs, taken before TCRalphabeta/CD19-depleted stem cell transplant. Receptor source: a boy aged 2-9 years with acute lymphoblastic leukemia, due to receive a stem cell transplant.

CDR3 DNA sequence: TGTGCCAGCACCCGGGCGGACAGGGGAAAGTTGGACACTGAAGCTTTCTTT. It yields the protein CASTRADRGKLDTEAFF. This sequence joins TRBV12-3 or TRBV12-4 and TRBJ1-1; TRBD1 matches 9 bases. This CDR3 spans 17 amino acids. V shed 7 bases and J 3 bases; nucleotides not matched to a gene: 15.

This clonotype occurred many times. This chain uses TRBV7-9 with TRBJ2-1; a possible D gene is TRBD2 (6 bases). Trimming cost V 0 bases and J 6 bases, with 9 bases left between them. This CDR3 has 14 amino acids. Per germline, CDR1 SEHNR and CDR2 FQNEAQ (reference sequence). The CDR3 loop reads CASSLASGRNEQFF. DNA for the CDR3: TGTGCCAGCAGCTTAGCTAGCGGCCGCAATGAGCAGTTCTTC.

The chain is built from TRBV20-1 and TRBJ1-1, with a tentative D call TRBD1 (5 bases). With 0 bases removed from V and 7 bases from J, the gap between germline ends came to 18 bases. Looked up from germline, CDR1 is DFQATT and CDR2 is SNEGSKA (reference sequence). The CDR3 is made up of 15 amino acids. The CDR3 loop is CSAREKPGVWGEAFF. Written as DNA, the CDR3 is TGCAGTGCTAGAGAAAAACCGGGGGTATGGGGTGAAGCTTTCTTT.

This clonotype has at least ten counts. The CDR3 region has the DNA TGCGCCAGCAGCTTGAGCGGGGGAATACAAGAGACCCAGTACTTC. As protein: CASSLSGGIQETQYF. The rearrangement links TRBV5-1 to TRBJ2-5; TRBD2 matches 8 bases. From germline, CDR1 is SGHRS and CDR2 YFSETQ. Trimming took 1 base from V and 2 from J; bases not matched to a gene: 4. This CDR3 is 15 amino acids long.

This clonotype came up many times. V and J are TRBV6-1 and TRBJ1-1, with D possibly being TRBD1 (6 bases). The V and J ends lost 6 bases and 1 base respectively, with 12 bases between them. Germline assignment: CDR1 MNHNS and CDR2 SASEGT. This CDR3 is 14 amino acids long. CDR3 sequence (DNA): TGTGCCAGCAGGAACAGGGAGGGGAACACTGAAGCTTTCTTT. Residues: CASRNREGNTEAFF.

This clonotype turned up a few times. V is TRBV20-1 and J is TRBJ1-1; D gene ambiguous. V was cut by 1 base and J by 1 base, with 4 bases left in between. The germline V gene encodes CDR1 DFQATT and CDR2 SNEGSKA (reference sequence). The CDR3 runs to 12 residues. CDR3 residues: CSARGGNTEAFF. CDR3 DNA sequence: TGCAGTGCTAGAGGAGGGAACACTGAAGCTTTCTTT.

This clonotype has more than one count but fewer than ten. The chain is built from TRBV5-1 and TRBJ2-2; 16 nucleotides match TRBD2. Germline lookup yields CDR1 SGHRS and CDR2 YFSETQ. With V trimmed by 4 bases and J by 4 bases, 7 bases remained unmatched. This CDR3 has 18 residues. CDR3: CASSGGLAGGLGTGELFF. CDR3 DNA sequence: TGCGCCAGCAGCGGGGGACTAGCGGGAGGGCTCGGCACCGGGGAGCTGTTTTTT.

In its sample, this clonotype was seen many times. The chain is built from TRBV5-1 and TRBJ2-7; perhaps TRBD2 as D (6 bases). V lost 0 bases to trimming and J lost 4 bases, with 17 bases between them. The CDR3 consists of 16 residues. Germline V gene data show CDR1 as SGHRS and CDR2 as YFSETQ. The CDR3 region is CASSLEDAGGGYEQYF. The CDR3 DNA reads as TGCGCCAGCAGCTTGGAGGATGCAGGAGGAGGGTACGAGCAGTACTTC. Full variable domain (remainder filled in from reference TRBV5-1 and TRBJ2-7): KAGVTQTPRYLIKTRGQQVTLSCSPISGHRSVSWYQQTPGQGLQFLFEYFSETQRNKGNFPGRFSGRQFSNSRSEMNVSTLELGDSALYLCASSLEDAGGGYEQYFGPGTRLTVT.

This chain links TRBV6-6 with TRBJ2-3; TRBD1 matches 7 bases. V dropped 6 bases and J dropped 3; count of bases not matched to a gene: 9. Germline V gene data show CDR1 as MNHNY and CDR2 as SVGAGI (reference sequence). The CDR3 extends over 15 amino acids. The CDR3 DNA follows: TGTGCCAGCAGCGAACCCCACAGGGGAACAGATACGCAGTATTTT. Protein: CASSEPHRGTDTQYF.

This clonotype was recorded many times. This chain uses TRBV12-3 or TRBV12-4 with TRBJ2-7, with unresolved D. V was pared by 6 bases and J by 2 bases, with 14 bases between. The CDR3 covers 14 residues. The CDR3 loop is CASSSGPLTYEQYF. CDR3 nucleotides: TGTGCCAGCAGCTCTGGACCACTGACCTACGAGCAGTACTTC.

The chain recombines TRBV11-2 with TRBJ2-3; 8 bases are a match to TRBD1. With 4 bases clipped from V and 3 bases from J, the junction kept 6 bases outside the gene matches. In germline, CDR1 is SGHAT, CDR2 FQNNGV. CDR3 size: 15 residues. The DNA of the CDR3 is TGTGCCAGCAGCTCCAGGGGGCCGGGGACAGATACGCAGTATTTT. Protein sequence: CASSSRGPGTDTQYF.

The table lists this clonotype with a few counts. The J gene is TRBJ2-1, the V gene TRBV3-1, with D unclear. V was trimmed by 0 bases and J by 7 bases, leaving 10 bases between them. Germline CDR1 reads LGHDT; CDR2 reads YNNKEL (reference sequence). The CDR3 runs 14 residues. CDR3 region: CASSQDPVWNEQFF. CDR3 sequence (DNA): TGTGCCAGCAGCCAAGACCCGGTTTGGAATGAGCAGTTCTTC.

This clonotype has more than one count but fewer than ten. V is TRBV25-1 and J is TRBJ1-3; D is undetermined. Trimming left V 7 bases short and J 0 bases short, with 7 bases between. The germline CDR1 and CDR2 sequences are MGHDK and SYGVNS. The CDR3 totals 13 residues. This CDR3 is CASTAYSGNTIYF. CDR3 nucleotides: TGTGCCAGCACGGCATACTCTGGAAACACCATATATTTT.

The chain uses TRBV28 and TRBJ2-5; 11 bases line up with TRBD1. Trimming removed 4 bases from V and 5 bases from J; junction bases left unmatched: 6. CDR3 size: 15 residues. The germline V gene encodes CDR1 MDHEN and CDR2 SYDVKM. The chain's CDR3 is CASSSAGDRGETQYF. In nucleotides, the CDR3 is TGTGCCAGCAGTTCGGCCGGGGACAGGGGGGAGACCCAGTACTTC. The full variable domain, in which reference TRBV28 and TRBJ2-5 provide the parts outside the CDR3, is DVKVTQSSRYLVKRTGEKVFLECVQDMDHENMFWYRQDPGLGLRLIYFSYDVKMKEKGDIPEGYSVSREKKERFSLILESASTNQTSMYLCASSSAGDRGETQYFGPGTRLLVL.

This clonotype was seen a handful of times. The chain links TRBV20-1 to TRBJ2-2, with 10 bases lining up with TRBD1. The CDR3 runs to 16 residues. The junction had 7 bases not matched to a gene; V was cut back by 0 bases and J by 6 bases. Germline V gene sequence: CDR1 DFQATT, CDR2 SNEGSKA (reference sequence). CDR3 DNA: TGCAGTGCTAGAGATCGGACAGGGGGTTTCGCCGGGGAGCTGTTTTTT. Amino acid sequence: CSARDRTGGFAGELFF.

There are a few counts of this clonotype. This chain joins TRBV6-1 and TRBJ1-2, with 9 bases fitting TRBD1. The V gene end was trimmed by 6 bases and the J gene end by 4 bases; junction bases not matched to a gene: 12. The length of the CDR3 is 16 residues. Per the germline V gene, CDR1 is MNHNS and CDR2 is SASEGT. This CDR3 is CASRSEQGATGYGYTF. Written as DNA, the CDR3 is TGTGCCAGCAGGTCGGAACAGGGGGCTACTGGCTATGGCTACACCTTC.

This clonotype came up many times. V and J are TRBV7-9 and TRBJ1-2, with D tentatively TRBD1 (5 bases). The length of the CDR3 is 15 residues. The germline V gene has CDR1 SEHNR and CDR2 FQNEAQ (reference sequence). Trimming took 5 bases from V and 4 from J, leaving 17 bases between them. The chain's CDR3 is CASSPRRAGTYGYTF. DNA of the CDR3: TGTGCCAGCAGCCCCCGCAGGGCAGGGACCTATGGCTACACCTTC.

This clonotype was found a few times. The rearrangement joins TRBV20-1 to TRBJ2-3; 11 bases line up with TRBD2. The trim removed 2 bases at V and 3 bases at J, leaving 16 bases unmatched. The CDR3 length is 19 residues. Germline V lookup: CDR1 DFQATT, CDR2 SNEGSKA (reference sequence). The CDR3 DNA reads TGCAGTGCTAGACCTGTTAGCGGGAGGGCCATGGGTTTAACAGATACGCAGTATTTT. Amino acid sequence: CSARPVSGRAMGLTDTQYF.